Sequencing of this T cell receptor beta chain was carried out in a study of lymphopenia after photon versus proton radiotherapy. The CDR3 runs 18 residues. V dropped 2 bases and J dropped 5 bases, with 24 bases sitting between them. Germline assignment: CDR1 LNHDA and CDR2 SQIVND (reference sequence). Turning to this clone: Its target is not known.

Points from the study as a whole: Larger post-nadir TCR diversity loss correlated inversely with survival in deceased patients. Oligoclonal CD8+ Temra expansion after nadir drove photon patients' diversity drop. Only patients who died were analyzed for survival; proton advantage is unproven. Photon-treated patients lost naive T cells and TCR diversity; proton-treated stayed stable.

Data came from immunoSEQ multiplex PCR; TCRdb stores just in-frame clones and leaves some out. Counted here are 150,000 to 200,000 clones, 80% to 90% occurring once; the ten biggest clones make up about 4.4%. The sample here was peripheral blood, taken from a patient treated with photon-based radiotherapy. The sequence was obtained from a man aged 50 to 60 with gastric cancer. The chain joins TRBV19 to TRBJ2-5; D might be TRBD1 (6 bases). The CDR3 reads CASSIRARGYRAGETQYF. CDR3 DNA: TGTGCCAGTAGTATAAGGGCTAGGGGGTACAGGGCCGGGGAGACCCAGTACTTC.